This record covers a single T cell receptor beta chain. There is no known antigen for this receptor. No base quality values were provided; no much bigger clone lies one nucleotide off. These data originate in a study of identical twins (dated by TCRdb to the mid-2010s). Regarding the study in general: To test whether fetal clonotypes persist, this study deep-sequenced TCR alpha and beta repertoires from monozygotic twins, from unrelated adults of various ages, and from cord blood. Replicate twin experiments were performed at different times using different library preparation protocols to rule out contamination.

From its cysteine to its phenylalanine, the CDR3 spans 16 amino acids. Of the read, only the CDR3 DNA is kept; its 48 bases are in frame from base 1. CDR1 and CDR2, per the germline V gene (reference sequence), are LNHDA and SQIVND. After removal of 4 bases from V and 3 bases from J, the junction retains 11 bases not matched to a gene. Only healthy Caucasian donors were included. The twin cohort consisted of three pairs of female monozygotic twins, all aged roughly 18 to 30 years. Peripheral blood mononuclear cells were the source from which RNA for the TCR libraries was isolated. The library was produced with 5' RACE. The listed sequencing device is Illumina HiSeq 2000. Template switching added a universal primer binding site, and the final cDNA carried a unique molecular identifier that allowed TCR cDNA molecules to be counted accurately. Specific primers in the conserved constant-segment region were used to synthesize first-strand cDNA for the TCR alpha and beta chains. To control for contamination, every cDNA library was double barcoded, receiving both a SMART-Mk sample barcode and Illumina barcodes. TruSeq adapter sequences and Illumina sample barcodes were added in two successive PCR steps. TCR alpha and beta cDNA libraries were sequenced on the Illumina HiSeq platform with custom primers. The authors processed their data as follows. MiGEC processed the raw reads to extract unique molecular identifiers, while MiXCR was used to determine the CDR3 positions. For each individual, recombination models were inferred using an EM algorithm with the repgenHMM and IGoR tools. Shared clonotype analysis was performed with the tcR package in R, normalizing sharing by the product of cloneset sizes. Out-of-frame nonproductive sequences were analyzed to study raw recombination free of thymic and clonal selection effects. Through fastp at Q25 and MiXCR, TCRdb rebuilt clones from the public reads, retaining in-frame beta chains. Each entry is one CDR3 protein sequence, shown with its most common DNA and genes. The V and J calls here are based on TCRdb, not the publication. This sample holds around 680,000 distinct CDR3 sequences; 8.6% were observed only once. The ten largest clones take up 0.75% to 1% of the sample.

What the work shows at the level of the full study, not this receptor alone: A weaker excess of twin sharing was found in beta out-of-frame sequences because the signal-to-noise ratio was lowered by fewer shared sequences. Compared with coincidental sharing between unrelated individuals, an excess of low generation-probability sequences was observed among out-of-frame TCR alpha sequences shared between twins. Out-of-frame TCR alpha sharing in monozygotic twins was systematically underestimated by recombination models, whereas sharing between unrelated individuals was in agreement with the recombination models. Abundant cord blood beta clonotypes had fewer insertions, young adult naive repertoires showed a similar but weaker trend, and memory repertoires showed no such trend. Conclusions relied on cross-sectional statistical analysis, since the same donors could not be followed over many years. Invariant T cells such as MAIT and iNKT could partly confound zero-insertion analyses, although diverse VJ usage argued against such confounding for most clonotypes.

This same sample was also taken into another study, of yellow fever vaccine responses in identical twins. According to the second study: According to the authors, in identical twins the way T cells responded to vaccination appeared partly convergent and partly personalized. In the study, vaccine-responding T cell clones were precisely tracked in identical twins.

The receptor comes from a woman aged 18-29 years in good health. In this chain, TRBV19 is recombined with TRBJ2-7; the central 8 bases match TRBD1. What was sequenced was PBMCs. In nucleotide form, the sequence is TGTGCCAGTAGTACGAAGGGACAGGCCTCTTTCTACGAGCAGTACTTC. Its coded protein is CASSTKGQASFYEQYF. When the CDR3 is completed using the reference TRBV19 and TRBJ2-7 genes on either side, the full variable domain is DGGITQSPKYLFRKEGQNVTLSCEQNLNHDAMYWYRQDPGQGLRLIYYSQIVNDFQKGDIAEGYSVSREKKESFPLTVTSAQKNPTAFYLCASSTKGQASFYEQYFGPGTRLTVT.